This T cell receptor (beta chain) was documented in a study of spatial heterogeneity in lung cancer (dated by TCRdb to the late 2010s). Regarding the complete study: More beta-chain than alpha-chain transcripts were consistently detected, likely reflecting higher beta-chain transcript abundance. A strong correlation was found between TCR transcript counts in tumor regions and a T cell transcriptional module score from matched bulk RNA-seq. In the raw uncorrected reads, each unique combination of TCR and UMI appeared on average more than ten times. The study quantitatively compared TCR alpha and beta repertoires across multiple tumor regions, matched nontumor lung and blood in non-small cell lung cancer. TCR repertoire features were related to nonsynonymous mutation counts determined by whole-exome sequencing of tumor tissue. At surgery, roughly 220 tumor regions, approximately 64 matched nontumor lung samples and 50 to 60 PBMC samples were TCR-sequenced for both alpha and beta chains.

According to the study, the label for this sample's time point signals: sample taken at primary tumor resection. Samples were obtained from about 69 patients with early-stage, untreated non-small cell lung cancer from the lung TRACERx cohort. For TCR sequencing, whole RNA was extracted from tumor and nontumor lung tissue, or from cryopreserved PBMC samples, and no cell sorting was done. A patient was chosen for TCR sequencing only when enough RNA was available from at least two tumor regions. Before being selected, tumor and adjacent nontumor lung specimens were reviewed by a lung pathologist. Points the paper makes about the study in general: Confirming at a functional level the hypothesis that regional TCRs recognize regional mutations was considered to require additional single-cell paired TCR alpha and beta sequencing. A correlation was observed between the number of expanded intratumoral alpha and beta TCRs and the tumor nonsynonymous mutation count. The count of ubiquitous expanded TCRs correlated with the count of ubiquitous nonsynonymous mutations, and the count of regional expanded TCRs correlated with the count of regional nonsynonymous mutations. TCR-seq coverage of tumor T cells was estimated at only approximately 7% for alpha chains and about 14% for beta chains.

This clonotype qualifies as medium-sized (0.01 to 0.1%). What this receptor recognizes is not known. No per-base quality is available; no much larger clone lies one base away. The V end loses 4 bases and the J end loses 1 base, and a stretch of 13 bases separates them. The CDR3, from cysteine to phenylalanine, totals 14 residues. The retained sequence is limited to the CDR3, 42 bases, with the frame set at the first base. CDR1 and CDR2 are drawn from the germline V gene (reference sequence): DFQATT, SNEGSKA. The method behind the library was 5' RACE. The reads were generated on a NextSeq 500. To allow correction of PCR and sequencing errors, the TCR library protocol tagged every TCR cDNA molecule with a unique molecular identifier. As for the authors' bioinformatics: Decombinator tools were used for TCR identification, UMI-based error correction and CDR3 extraction. TCRs above a frequency of 2 per 1,000, corresponding to the top 1% of the tumor frequency distribution, were defined as expanded. Expanded tumor TCRs statistically deemed absent (corrected P<0.05) from at least one tumor region were classed as regional, and all other expanded tumor TCRs were classed as ubiquitous. Each repertoire was subsampled 100 times to 5,000 TCRs, after which Renyi diversity was computed with the R vegan package. CDR3 similarity networks were built from amino acid triplet string-kernel similarity, connecting CDR3s with pairwise similarity above 0.82. The public sequencing data were trimmed at Q25 with fastp and processed into clonotypes with MiXCR by TCRdb, which kept only in-frame beta chains. Entries that share a CDR3 protein sequence are merged under the most common genes and DNA. These V and J calls rely on TCRdb rather than the paper's analysis. The sample table contains a few thousand distinct CDR3 sequences; only one count was recorded for about 8.4% of them. The ten largest make up roughly 26% of the sample.

The origin of this receptor is a female donor with early-stage non-small cell lung cancer. The source was lung tumor tissue, collected at surgery. The rearranged chain carries TRBV20-1 and TRBJ2-5; too little of a D gene remains to name it. CDR3 protein: CSAKALQFQETQYF. The bases read TGCAGTGCTAAAGCCCTTCAGTTCCAAGAGACCCAGTACTTC.